The 6 T cell receptor beta chains below all came from one sample that was sequenced in a study of Ad26.COV2.S vaccination and SARS-CoV-2 variants. The assay was immunoSEQ multiplex PCR, and TCRdb's table has in-frame clones only and misses some. The sample shows about 350,000 clones, roughly nine tenths of them seen only once. Specified treatment: approximately 18 received Ad26.COV2.S at low or high dose, single or two shots; several received placebo; per-sample allocation not given. The study sampled participants on day 63 after the first vaccine or placebo injection. Sequenced here: peripheral blood, sampled in a trial of Ad26.COV2.S vaccine versus placebo. Receptor source: a person aged 18 to 65 who received the Ad26.COV2.S COVID-19 vaccine or a placebo.

The rearrangement uses TRBV7-3 and TRBJ2-3; D is ambiguous. V was shortened by 6 bases and J by 1 base, with 17 bases between the two germline ends. This CDR3 spans 16 amino acids. Germline V CDR1 and CDR2: SGHTA, FQGTGA. CDR3 sequence reads: CASRRTGPWGTDTQYF. The DNA for the CDR3 is TGTGCCAGCAGACGTACCGGGCCGTGGGGCACAGATACGCAGTATTTT.

This clone has a handful of counts. The sample carries other DNA sequences with the same CDR3. The CDR3 spells CASSLTGGNTEAFF. CDR3 DNA sequence: TGTGCCAGCAGCTTAACAGGGGGAAATACTGAAGCTTTCTTT. The chain uses TRBV7-3 and TRBJ1-1, with D possibly matching TRBD1 (6 bases). The CDR3 spans 14 residues. Germline V gene data show CDR1 as SGHTA and CDR2 as FQGTGA. Trimming left V 0 bases short and J 5 bases short, with 10 bases between.

This chain's CDR3 is CASSQGGGAQETQYF. The DNA for the CDR3 is TGCGCCAGCAGCCAAGGGGGCGGCGCCCAAGAGACCCAGTACTTC. The genes are TRBV4-3 and TRBJ2-5; D is possibly TRBD1 (5 bases). Per the germline V gene, CDR1 is LGHNA and CDR2 is YSLEER. There are 15 residues in the CDR3. Trimming removed 1 base at V and 1 base at J, with 10 bases between.

The chain uses TRBV10-3 and TRBJ2-7; the match to TRBD1 covers 7 bases. In germline, CDR1 is ENHRY, CDR2 SYGVKD. This CDR3 has 15 amino acids. After removal of 3 bases from V and 0 bases from J, the junction contained 5 bases not matched to a gene. The CDR3 sequence: CAISDRDSLSYEQYF. In DNA, the CDR3 is TGTGCCATCAGTGACCGGGACAGCCTCTCCTACGAGCAGTACTTC.

The chain recombines TRBV9 with TRBJ1-2; 10 bases agree with TRBD1. The CDR3 contains 15 residues. Per germline, CDR1 SGDLS and CDR2 YYNGEE. After removal of 0 bases from V and 8 bases from J, the junction contained 7 bases not matched to a gene. CDR3 sequence reads: CASSVAGTGDRGYTF. For the CDR3, the DNA is TGTGCCAGCAGCGTAGCCGGGACAGGGGATCGGGGCTACACCTTC.

The chain couples TRBV3-1 (or the pseudogene TRBV3-2) to TRBJ2-1; D call uncertain. V lost 0 bases to trimming and J lost 0 bases, with 3 bases between them. The CDR3 is 14 amino acids. CDR1 and CDR2 (germline): LGHDT, YNNKEL (reference sequence). CDR3 amino acids: CASSQDDSYNEQFF. The CDR3 DNA sequence: TGTGCCAGCAGCCAAGATGACTCCTACAATGAGCAGTTCTTC.